This paragraph reports one T cell receptor (beta chain). Its antigen is currently unknown. The data belong to a study of PD-1 blockade in classical Hodgkin lymphoma. Study observations and caveats: At C4D1, TCR diversity had climbed significantly for CD4+ cells, though not for CD8+ cells. Baseline TCR diversity was reportedly lower in newly diagnosed patients than in healthy donors. It was reported as lower still in relapsed/refractory patients. Baseline diversity in complete responders resembled that of newly diagnosed patients.

CDR3 length: 12 amino acids. V lost 6 bases to trimming and J lost 10 bases, with 13 bases between them. The germline CDR1 and CDR2 sequences are LNHDA and SQIVND (reference sequence). Time point denoted: cycle 4 day 1 (C4D1), after 6 weeks of nivolumab. Each and every patient relapsed after autologous stem cell transplantation, and patients got differing brentuximab vedotin exposure. TCRdb's table, derived via immunoSEQ multiplex PCR, lists solely in-frame clones and lacks some. The sample has just under 65,000 clones, about 90% seen once; the top ten hold about a tenth. This TCR derives from a human donor with classical Hodgkin lymphoma. Sequenced material: peripheral blood mononuclear cells (PBMCs), taken before the fourth cycle of nivolumab. This rearrangement joins TRBV19 to TRBJ2-1; possibly TRBD1 for D (6 bases). The CDR3 region has the DNA TGTGCCAGTAGAGGGGGTCGAGGGGAGCAGTTCTTC. Translation gives CASRGGRGEQFF. Full variable domain (missing parts from reference TRBV19 and TRBJ2-1): DGGITQSPKYLFRKEGQNVTLSCEQNLNHDAMYWYRQDPGQGLRLIYYSQIVNDFQKGDIAEGYSVSREKKESFPLTVTSAQKNPTAFYLCASRGGRGEQFFGPGTRLTVL.